A selection of T cell receptor beta chains follows, all from one sample in a study of glioma-infiltrating T cells. Each CDR3 protein is one row after TCRdb ran MiXCR on the multiplex PCR reads. The table has some 93,000 distinct CDR3 sequences, approximately 42% seen once. The sample was glioma tissue, nonneoplastic brain tissue, or PBMCs (not recorded which). The receptors here all came from a human donor with low-grade glioma or glioblastoma, undergoing nonglioma brain surgery, or in good health (not recorded which). The CDR3 runs from the conserved cysteine through the conserved F or W. A D gene is named only where the DNA matches it firmly. The size entry is marked missing in some rows and otherwise reads once, few, many or a size class.

many,TRBJ2-1,TRBD2,TRBV12-3/TRBV12-4,15,CASSQVGGSGRRKFF,TGTGCCAGCAGTCAGGTTGGCGGTAGCGGGAGAAGGAAGTTCTTC
many,TRBJ2-3,TRBD2,TRBV11-1,16,CASSFTSGTSTDTQYF,TGTGCCAGCAGCTTTACTAGCGGAACTAGCACAGATACGCAGTATTTT
many,TRBJ1-5,NA,TRBV30,15,CAWSVAGMGLKPQHF,TGTGCCTGGAGTGTCGCGGGGATGGGTTTAAAGCCCCAGCATTTT
NA,TRBJ1-1,NA,TRBV28,14,CASSQDRGTSRVFF,TGTGCCAGCAGCCAAGATCGCGGGACGTCGAGGGTTTTCTTT
many,TRBJ1-5,NA,TRBV9,15,CASSVGYSPGQPQHF,TGTGCCAGCAGCGTAGGGTATTCGCCCGGGCAGCCCCAGCATTTT
NA,TRBJ1-5,NA,TRBV7-2,11,CASRVTDAQHF,TGTGCCAGCAGAGTCACAGATGCGCAGCATTTT
many,TRBJ2-7,NA,TRBV5-1,11,CASSFGVEQYF,TGCGCCAGCAGCTTTGGGGTCGAGCAGTACTTC
few,TRBJ1-1,NA,TRBV20-1,16,CSARATGGGWYTEAFF,TGCAGTGCTAGAGCCACCGGGGGAGGGTGGTACACTGAAGCTTTCTTT
few,TRBJ2-6,NA,TRBV29-1,17,CSVVSQRGGAGANVLTF,TGCAGCGTCGTCTCTCAGAGGGGGGGCGCTGGGGCCAACGTCCTGACTTTC
NA,TRBJ2-6,NA,TRBV29-1,18,CSVEGTETGRPGANVLTF,TGCAGCGTTGAGGGTACGGAGACAGGTCGGCCTGGGGCCAACGTCCTGACTTTC
many,TRBJ2-1,NA,TRBV29-1,10,CSVQHNEQFF,TGCAGCGTTCAACACAATGAGCAGTTCTTC
NA,TRBJ1-2,NA,TRBV6-2/TRBV6-3,16,CASSSYHLDKVYGYTF,TGTGCCAGCAGTTCTTATCACCTGGACAAAGTCTATGGCTACACCTTC
once,TRBJ2-1,TRBD2,TRBV27,14,CASTSGGGTGEQFF,TGTGCCAGCACCAGCGGGGGAGGAACCGGGGAGCAGTTCTTC
NA,TRBJ2-5,NA,TRBV20-1,12,CSVRGSQEAQYF,TGCAGTGTTAGGGGGAGCCAAGAGGCCCAGTATTTC
many,TRBJ1-1,NA,TRBV7-9,13,CASSLSLNTEAFF,TGTGCCAGCAGCTTATCTTTGAACACTGAAGCTTTCTTT
NA,TRBJ1-1,NA,TRBV5-6,17,CASSLPRGADLNTEAFF,TGTGCCAGCAGCTTACCTAGGGGGGCGGATTTAAACACTGAAGCTTTCTTT
many,TRBJ2-1,TRBD2,TRBV7-2,16,CASSLAAGRAYSEQFF,TGTGCCAGCAGCTTAGCGGCGGGGAGGGCCTATAGTGAGCAGTTCTTC
many,TRBJ1-2,NA,TRBV28,12,CAGSGSLTGYTF,TGTGCCGGGTCGGGCAGTTTGACTGGCTACACCTTC
many,TRBJ1-3,NA,TRBV6-1,15,CASSPTAISGNTIYF,TGTGCCAGCAGCCCCACGGCCATCTCTGGAAACACCATATATTTT
many,TRBJ2-1,TRBD2,TRBV6-1,17,CASRPGTSGGVYNEQFF,TGTGCCAGCAGGCCCGGGACTAGCGGGGGGGTTTACAATGAGCAGTTCTTC
many,TRBJ1-1,NA,TRBV29-1,16,CSGVGGAMNLNTEAFF,TGCAGCGGAGTGGGGGGGGCCATGAATTTGAACACTGAAGCTTTCTTT
many,TRBJ1-1,NA,TRBV5-1,14,CASSLDGMNTEAFF,TGCGCCAGCAGCTTGGACGGCATGAACACTGAAGCTTTCTTT
many,TRBJ1-2,TRBD1,TRBV19,14,CASSSWGQRNGYTF,TGTGCCAGTAGTTCTTGGGGACAGAGAAATGGCTACACCTTC
NA,TRBJ1-4,TRBD1,TRBV7-9,16,CASSLVQGATNEKLFF,TGTGCCAGCAGCCTAGTACAGGGGGCGACTAACGAAAAACTGTTTTTT
many,TRBJ1-5,TRBD1,TRBV12-3/TRBV12-4,16,CASSLTGGVGNQPQHF,TGTGCCAGCAGTTTAACAGGGGGCGTTGGCAATCAGCCCCAGCATTTT
many,TRBJ2-1,NA,TRBV5-4,12,CASSLWANEQFF,TGTGCCAGCAGCCTTTGGGCCAATGAGCAGTTCTTC
many,TRBJ1-2,TRBD1,TRBV13,16,CASSFGGTGNNYGYTF,TGTGCCAGCAGCTTTGGGGGGACAGGGAACAACTATGGCTACACCTTC
NA,TRBJ2-7,NA,TRBV28,13,CASSTGGLNEQYF,TGTGCCAGCAGCACCGGGGGCCTCAACGAGCAGTATTTC
NA,TRBJ2-1,TRBD2,TRBV3-1,15,CASSRTSGRSETEYF,TGTGCCAGCAGCCGGACTAGCGGGAGGTCAGAGACCGAGTACTTC
many,TRBJ2-2,TRBD2,TRBV19,18,CASSMTSGSPIGTGELFF,TGTGCCAGTAGTATGACTAGCGGGAGCCCTATTGGGACCGGGGAGCTGTTTTTT
many,TRBJ2-1,TRBD2,TRBV5-1,17,CASSPNIAGGSYNEQFF,TGCGCCAGCAGCCCAAACATAGCGGGAGGCTCCTACAATGAGCAGTTCTTC
many,TRBJ1-2,NA,TRBV6-5,15,CASSYPGGGKDGYTF,TGTGCCAGCAGTTACCCGGGAGGGGGGAAAGACGGCTACACCTTC
many,TRBJ1-2,NA,TRBV9,13,CASSTQASYGYTF,TGTGCCAGCAGCACGCAGGCCTCCTATGGCTACACCTTC
many,TRBJ2-7,TRBD2,TRBV29-1,14,CSVDGTSETYEQYF,TGCAGCGTAGACGGGACTAGCGAGACTTACGAGCAGTACTTC
many,TRBJ1-1,NA,TRBV29-1,15,CSVRGETSGITEAFF,TGCAGCGTTCGAGGTGAGACCTCCGGGATCACTGAAGCTTTCTTT
many,TRBJ2-5,NA,TRBV27,14,CASSFLDKQETQYF,TGTGCCAGCAGTTTCCTCGACAAACAAGAGACCCAGTACTTC
NA,TRBJ2-1,NA,TRBV29-1,15,CSVATRMSSYNEQFF,TGCAGCGTTGCGACTAGGATGAGCTCCTACAATGAGCAGTTCTTC
many,TRBJ2-7,NA,TRBV18,14,CASSPSTGPYEQYF,TGTGCCAGCTCACCCTCTACAGGCCCCTACGAGCAGTACTTC
many,TRBJ1-4,TRBD1,TRBV7-2,14,CASSLGQTNEKLFF,TGTGCCAGCAGCTTGGGACAGACTAATGAAAAACTGTTTTTT
many,TRBJ1-5,NA,TRBV20-1,16,CSARPGQGQSNQPQHF,TGCAGTGCTAGACCCGGGCAGGGGCAAAGCAATCAGCCCCAGCATTTT
NA,TRBJ2-2,NA,TRBV7-2,12,CASSLADGEPFF,TGTGCCAGCAGCTTAGCGGACGGGGAGCCGTTTTTT
NA,TRBJ2-7,TRBD1,TRBV6-8,14,CASRAGQGIDEQYF,TGTGCCAGCAGGGCAGGACAGGGGATCGACGAGCAGTACTTC
many,TRBJ1-3,NA,TRBV15,16,CATSRDWGVSGNTIYF,TGTGCCACCAGCAGAGATTGGGGGGTGTCTGGAAACACCATATATTTT
NA,TRBJ2-1,TRBD2,TRBV4-1,18,CASSSAPWTSGEGDEQFF,TGCGCCAGCAGCTCAGCCCCCTGGACTAGCGGAGAGGGGGATGAGCAGTTCTTC
many,TRBJ2-5,NA,TRBV15,18,CATSTYGGLGLYQETQYF,TGTGCCACCAGCACTTACGGGGGCCTGGGTTTGTACCAAGAGACCCAGTACTTC
NA,TRBJ2-3,NA,TRBV7-8,21,CASSFYICSASRLGSTDTQYF,NA
many,TRBJ1-2,NA,TRBV4-1,18,CASSQALLQSRTAYGYTF,TGCGCCAGCAGCCAAGCACTACTTCAAAGTCGGACAGCCTATGGCTACACCTTC
many,TRBJ1-1,NA,TRBV20-1,11,CSARGDTEAFF,TGCAGTGCTAGGGGGGACACTGAAGCTTTCTTT
many,TRBJ2-5,TRBD1,TRBV28,15,CASSLGQGGGETQYF,TGTGCCAGCAGCCTAGGACAGGGGGGAGGAGAGACCCAGTACTTC
many,TRBJ1-6,NA,TRBV9,14,CASSVEGSNSPLHF,TGTGCCAGCAGCGTAGAGGGCAGCAATTCACCCCTCCACTTT
many,TRBJ2-2,NA,TRBV3-1,14,CASSQNAGTGELFF,TGTGCCAGCAGCCAGAACGCAGGCACCGGGGAGCTGTTTTTT
NA,TRBJ2-1,NA,TRBV12-3/TRBV12-4,15,CARSYRGSSYNGQFF,TGCGCCAGGAGTTATCGGGGAAGCTCCTACAATGGGCAGTTCTTC
NA,TRBJ2-7,NA,TRBV28,15,CASSLRETGAYEQYF,TGTGCCAGCAGTTTAAGGGAAACGGGGGCTTACGAGCAGTACTTC